A selection of T cell receptor beta chains follows, all from one sample in a study of identical twins. From the 5' RACE reads, TCRdb called clonotypes with MiXCR, one entry per CDR3 protein. Of 460,000 or so distinct CDR3 sequences in the sample, 12% to 15% were seen once. The sample was also reused in another study, on yellow fever vaccine responses in identical twins.

The material sequenced was CD4+ T cells sorted from blood. The receptors here all came from a woman between 18 and 29 years old in good health. CDR3s include the opening cysteine and the closing phenylalanine or tryptophan. Fields, in order: CDR3 length, V gene, CDR3 protein.

>13|TRBV6-2/TRBV6-3
CATRWAGHQPQHF
>14|TRBV6-5
CASSYTGNSYEQYF
>17|TRBV3-1
CASSQEPTSGTYNEQFF
>17|TRBV4-3
CASSQETPGTRPDTQYF
>15|TRBV28
CASKSAKREIETQYF
>16|TRBV3-1
CASSLSGGAESYEQYF
>16|TRBV3-1
CASSQRAPGNTGELFF
>14|TRBV20-1
CSAATTGGAYEQYF
>14|TRBV10-2
CASSETRVNTEAFF
>13|TRBV12-3/TRBV12-4
CASTEDRTYEQYF
>15|TRBV10-3
CAISESSRGNQPQHF
>12|TRBV10-1
CASSDTVQPQHF
>13|TRBV7-3
CASSASNQETQYF
>16|TRBV11-2
CASRIPGRSPSGELFF
>13|TRBV28
CASSTSGVQGYTF
>14|TRBV7-8
CASRPGQGPGELFF